Detailed here is one TCR beta chain. Its antigen is not identified. Sequenced by immunoSEQ multiplex PCR; TCRdb stores in-frame clones only, minus some. The repertoire holds about 100,000 clones, 75% to 90% seen once, with about 0.15% in the top ten. The sample belongs to a study of OX40 agonist ivuxolimab in advanced cancers. As for the study in general: Patients with prior anti-PD-1, anti-PD-L1 or anti-CTLA-4 therapy were eligible; about 41% had some.

Study outcomes and limitations: Among the lowest levels of clonal expansion were found in partial responders at 0.1-3.0 mg/kg. Among T cells, CD8+ cells averaged more expanded clones than CD4+ cells.

This CDR3 is built from 15 residues. Per germline, CDR1 LNHNV and CDR2 YYDKDF (reference sequence). With 1 base clipped from V and 5 bases from J, the junction kept 4 bases outside the gene matches. The chain recombines TRBV15 with TRBJ2-1; 8 bases align to TRBD2. Sequencing used CD4+ or CD8+ T cells sorted from blood, obtained in a trial of the OX40 agonist ivuxolimab. The sequence derives from an adult with an advanced solid tumor such as melanoma, head and neck, liver or kidney cancer. The CDR3 DNA reads TGTGCCACCAGCAGAGCGGGAGGGTCCCACAATGAGCAGTTCTTC. Protein sequence: CATSRAGGSHNEQFF.